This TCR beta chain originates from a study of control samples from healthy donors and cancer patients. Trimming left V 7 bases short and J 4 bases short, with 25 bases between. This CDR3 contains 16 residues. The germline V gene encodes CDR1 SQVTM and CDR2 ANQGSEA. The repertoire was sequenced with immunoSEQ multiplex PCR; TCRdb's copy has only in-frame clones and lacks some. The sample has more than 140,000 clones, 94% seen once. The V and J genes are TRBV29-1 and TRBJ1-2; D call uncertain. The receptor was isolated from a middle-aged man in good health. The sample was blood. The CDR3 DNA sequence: TGCAGCGCTCGCGTACCAGTATACACCCTGGGCTATGGCTACACCTTC. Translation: CSARVPVYTLGYGYTF.